This TCR beta chain comes out of a study of blood T cells in healthy people across ages. Next came a second PCR, run for roughly 7 to 12 cycles, which used a sample-barcoded 5' primer along with a J-beta primer mix. TCRdb re-derived calls from the 5' RACE reads in MiXCR, one entry per CDR3 protein. This sample has roughly 1.5 million distinct CDR3 sequences, with approximately 43% found just once. At least 7 million PBMCs were isolated per sample. Trimming left V 8 bases short and J 6 bases short, with 11 bases between. Per germline, CDR1 SNHLY and CDR2 FYNNEI. The CDR3 length is 11 residues. The chain uses TRBV2 and TRBJ2-7; D tentatively reads TRBD1 or TRBD2 (5 bases each). The receptor's source is a woman aged 18-29 years in good health. Sequencing was carried out using blood. Here the CDR3 DNA reads TGTGCCAGCGCCTGGGGGAGCGAGCAGTACTTC. Its protein product is CASAWGSEQYF.